This T cell receptor (beta chain) was found in a study of control samples from healthy donors and cancer patients (TCRdb year 2020). For this clone: This clone's antigen is unknown. Nothing much larger sits one base from this clone, and base qualities are not available.

Library generation was performed with the immunoSEQ multiplex PCR assay. TCRdb provides this immuneACCESS table in a form limited to in-frame rearrangements. Some clones are lacking; in checked studies, under half of them reflect an unresolved V gene, and why the rest are absent is not known. Counted in this sample were approximately 100,000 clones; around nine tenths of them appeared once. Around a fifth of the sample lies in the top ten. The germline V gene gives CDR1 as SGHAT and CDR2 as FQNNGV. V is trimmed back by 3 bases and J by 3 bases, and the junction contains 7 bases that no gene match accounts for. From the cysteine through the phenylalanine, the CDR3 covers 17 amino acids. Only the CDR3 DNA is retained, 51 bases long and in frame from the first base.

The V gene is TRBV11-2 and the J gene is TRBJ2-3; a stretch of 12 junction bases matches TRBD2. Sequenced sample: blood. This TCR was sampled from a man between 25 and 39 years old in good health. In nucleotides, the sequence is TGTGCCAGCAGCTTCCTAGCGGGGGGGCGTGCGACAGATACGCAGTATTTT. Its coded protein is CASSFLAGGRATDTQYF.